This is a list of T cell receptor beta chains from one sample in a study of blood T cell repertoires in COVID-19. Repertoires were generated with immunoSEQ multiplex PCR, while TCRdb's copy carries only in-frame clones and drops some. The table shows around 320,000 clones, with roughly nine tenths occurring only once. Input material: PBMCs or T cells enriched from blood (not recorded which). The receptor source for this set is a woman aged 50 to 60 who had been exposed to COVID-19. The CDR3 runs from the conserved cysteine through the conserved F or W. D genes are given only for firm matches. Size values are once, few and many counts, or a class for expanded clones, and some rows have none.

v_gene,d_gene,j_gene,abundance,CDR3nt,CDR3aa
TRBV5-6,TRBD2,TRBJ2-7,.,TGTGCCAGCAACGCCCTCGGGGGGGCTAGCTCCTACGAGCAGTACTTC,CASNALGGASSYEQYF
TRBV6-1,TRBD1,TRBJ2-1,.,TGTGCCAGCAGTGAAGACAGGGGCCCCTACAATGAGCAGTTCTTC,CASSEDRGPYNEQFF
TRBV27,.,TRBJ1-2,.,TGTGCCAGCAGTTCCCAGGGAACTAACTATGGCTACACCTTC,CASSSQGTNYGYTF
TRBV18,TRBD2,TRBJ2-6,.,TGTGCCAGCTCACCGGAACAAGCGGGGGTTCCTGGGGCCAACGTCCTGACTTTC,CASSPEQAGVPGANVLTF
TRBV28,.,TRBJ1-5,.,TGTGCCAGCAGGTCAACTGATCAGCCCCAGCATTTT,CASRSTDQPQHF
TRBV19,.,TRBJ1-1,.,TGTGCCAGTAGTTCTTCGACGCGGACTGAAGCTTTCTTT,CASSSSTRTEAFF
TRBV28,.,TRBJ1-5,.,TGTGCCAGCAGTTTCGTGGACGGGAGGAATCAGCCCCAGCATTTT,CASSFVDGRNQPQHF
TRBV10-3,TRBD2,TRBJ2-2,once,TGTGCCATCAGTGTTAGCGGGGCGGGAACCGGGGAGCTGTTTTTT,CAISVSGAGTGELFF
TRBV3-1/TRBV3-2,.,TRBJ1-4,.,TGTGCCAGCAGCCCCCAGGTCAGGGCCACTAATGAAAAACTGTTTTTT,CASSPQVRATNEKLFF
TRBV4-1,.,TRBJ2-7,.,TGCGCCAGCAGCCAAGAACTTAAACCATCCTACGAGCAGTACTTC,CASSQELKPSYEQYF
TRBV6-5,.,TRBJ1-2,.,TGTGCCAGTCGCGGATGGAGCGGCTACACCTTC,CASRGWSGYTF
TRBV7-9,TRBD1,TRBJ2-5,.,TGTGCCAGCAGTCGGGGACAGAAACAAGAGACCCAGTACTTC,CASSRGQKQETQYF
TRBV2,.,TRBJ1-1,once,TGTGCCAGCAGTGAAGGATGGAGGACGGGGAACACTGAAGCTTTCTTT,CASSEGWRTGNTEAFF
TRBV6-6,.,TRBJ1-1,.,TGTGCCAGCAGTTCAATGGGCCTCGTAAGGACTGAAGCTTTCTTT,CASSSMGLVRTEAFF
TRBV9,TRBD1,TRBJ1-3,.,TGTGCCAGCAGCGTAGCGGGACAGGGAAACACCATATATTTT,CASSVAGQGNTIYF
TRBV10-3,TRBD1,TRBJ2-7,.,TGTGCCATCAGCCCCGGGACAGGGGCCTACGAGCAGTACTTC,CAISPGTGAYEQYF
TRBV5-5,TRBD1,TRBJ1-2,once,TGTGCCAGCAGCTCGAGCCGGGACAGAATAATCTCTAACTATGGCTACACCTTC,CASSSSRDRIISNYGYTF
TRBV27,.,TRBJ1-2,.,TGTGCCAGCAGTTTGTCGTATCCTAACTATGGCTACACCTTC,CASSLSYPNYGYTF
TRBV30,TRBD2,TRBJ2-7,.,TGTGCCTGGAGTGTCCAGTTAGTCAGCGGGGGCGAGCAGTACTTC,CAWSVQLVSGGEQYF
TRBV9,TRBD1,TRBJ1-1,.,TGTGCCAGCAGCGGGACAGGGGTGAACACTGAAGCTTTCTTT,CASSGTGVNTEAFF
TRBV14,TRBD1,TRBJ2-1,.,TGTGCCAGCAGCCAACACGGGGACAGGGGGCTCTACAATGAGCAGTTCTTC,CASSQHGDRGLYNEQFF
TRBV5-1,TRBD1,TRBJ1-2,.,TGCGCCAGCAGCAGGGGCGAGGGGGCGACGTACTATGGCTACACCTTC,CASSRGEGATYYGYTF
TRBV4-2,.,TRBJ1-1,once,TGTGCCAGCAGCCAAGCCCAGGGTAAGGGCACTGAAGCTTTCTTT,CASSQAQGKGTEAFF
TRBV11-2,TRBD2,TRBJ2-7,.,TGTGCCAGCAGATACAGCTCGGGAGGGGCCTACGAGCAGTACTTC,CASRYSSGGAYEQYF
TRBV4-2,.,TRBJ2-7,.,TGTGCCAGCAGCCAAATACAGGGTGCCGAGCAGTACTTC,CASSQIQGAEQYF
TRBV7-2,.,TRBJ1-1,once,TGTGCCAGCAGCTTAGGACTAGGGTCGGGTGAAGCTTTCTTT,CASSLGLGSGEAFF
TRBV3-1/TRBV3-2,TRBD1,TRBJ1-2,once,TGTGCCAGCAGCCAACGTCTAAGCAGGGGGGATGGCTACACCTTC,CASSQRLSRGDGYTF
TRBV3-1/TRBV3-2,.,TRBJ2-5,.,TGTGCCAGCAGCCAAGATTGGGCTAGCCGACTGGAGACCCAGTACTTC,CASSQDWASRLETQYF
TRBV30,TRBD1,TRBJ2-2,.,TGTGCCTGGAGCCGCGGGACAGGGATATTCACCGGGGAGCTGTTTTTT,CAWSRGTGIFTGELFF
TRBV5-1,TRBD1,TRBJ1-2,.,TGCGCCAGCAGCTTGACTAATGACAGGGGAAGAGGCTACACCTTC,CASSLTNDRGRGYTF
TRBV20-1,.,TRBJ1-1,.,TGCAGTGCTAGTGAGACAGGATACACTGAAGCTTTCTTT,CSASETGYTEAFF
TRBV12-3/TRBV12-4,.,TRBJ2-2,.,TGTGCCAGCAATACAGAATTCACCGGGGAGCTGTTTTTT,CASNTEFTGELFF
TRBV6-5,TRBD2,TRBJ2-7,once,TGTGCCAGCAGGAAACTAGCGGGGGTCCCCGAGCAGTACTTC,CASRKLAGVPEQYF
TRBV29-1,.,TRBJ1-4,.,TGCAGCGCACATGGAGACGCAACTAATGAAAAACTGTTTTTT,CSAHGDATNEKLFF
TRBV5-1,TRBD2,TRBJ2-3,.,TGCGCCAGCAGCAAACTAGCGGGGGAAAGCACAGATACGCAGTATTTT,CASSKLAGESTDTQYF
TRBV28,.,TRBJ1-1,.,TGTGCCAGCAGTCCCCCGATCCCGCAGGACACTGAAGCTTTCTTT,CASSPPIPQDTEAFF
TRBV30,TRBD1,TRBJ1-1,.,TGTGCCTGGGAGGACAGGCCTGAAGCTTTCTTT,CAWEDRPEAFF
TRBV5-1,.,TRBJ1-1,.,TGCGCCAGCAGCTTGGGGGGCCAGAACACTGAAGCTTTCTTT,CASSLGGQNTEAFF
TRBV5-1,TRBD1,TRBJ1-1,.,TGCGCCAGCCGGACGGGACAGGGAAAAGCTTTCTTT,CASRTGQGKAFF
TRBV27,TRBD1,TRBJ2-1,.,TGTGCCAGCAGTTTATCGACGGACAGGGCCCCTGAGCAGTTCTTC,CASSLSTDRAPEQFF
TRBV7-2,.,TRBJ1-5,.,TGTGCCAGCAGCTTGTCCGCACAGGGCTACAATCAGCCCCAGCATTTT,CASSLSAQGYNQPQHF
TRBV30,.,TRBJ1-6,once,TGTGCCTGGACCCGAGGGGACACCCTCCACTTT,CAWTRGDTLHF
TRBV19,.,TRBJ2-7,.,TGTGCCAGTAGTATAAGCGACAGAGCCTACGAGCAGTACTTC,CASSISDRAYEQYF
TRBV7-9,.,TRBJ2-6,.,TGTGCCAGCAGCTTGAGTCAGGCTGGGGCCAACGTCCTGACTTTC,CASSLSQAGANVLTF
TRBV3-1/TRBV3-2,TRBD1,TRBJ2-6,.,TGTGCCAGCAGTCCTCAACCTCGACAGGGGGGGGCCAACGTCCTGACTTTC,CASSPQPRQGGANVLTF
TRBV5-1,.,TRBJ1-4,.,TGCGCCAGCAGCTTCGGGACAACAACTAATGAAAAACTGTTTTTT,CASSFGTTTNEKLFF
TRBV9,TRBD1,TRBJ1-6,.,TGTGCCAGCAGCGTGGGACAGGGTGCCTATAATTCACCCCTCCACTTT,CASSVGQGAYNSPLHF
TRBV19,.,TRBJ2-2,.,TGTGCCACCTCAGAGGGGGCGAACACCGGGGAGCTGTTTTTT,CATSEGANTGELFF
TRBV29-1,TRBD1,TRBJ1-1,.,TGCAGCGTTGAAATGGGACAGGGGAACACTGAAGCTTTCTTT,CSVEMGQGNTEAFF
TRBV30,TRBD1,TRBJ2-3,.,TGCGCCGGGACAGGGGAATTTACGCAGTATTTT,CAGTGEFTQYF
TRBV7-9,TRBD1,TRBJ1-6,few,TGTGCCAGCAGCCAGACCCGACAGGGCTATAATTCACCCCTCCACTTT,CASSQTRQGYNSPLHF
TRBV7-9,.,TRBJ2-3,.,TGTGCCAGCAGTTACGACTTGGGGCCCCTCTCTACGCAGTATTTT,CASSYDLGPLSTQYF
TRBV28,TRBD1,TRBJ1-1,.,TGTGCCAGCAGACCGGGACAGTCAACCGAAGCTTTCTTT,CASRPGQSTEAFF
TRBV7-9,.,TRBJ1-2,.,TGTGCCAGCAGCTCCTCATTGCAGGCTGATGGCTACACCTTC,CASSSSLQADGYTF
TRBV28,.,TRBJ1-5,.,TGTGCCAGCAGACCGGTACAGGGCTATCAGCCCCAGCATTTT,CASRPVQGYQPQHF